These T cell receptor beta chains were read from a single sample in a study of blood T cells in healthy people across ages. TCRdb re-called the 5' RACE reads through MiXCR, storing one row per CDR3 protein. The table includes over 1,500,000 distinct CDR3 sequences, about two fifths detected once. The sample comprised blood. The receptors were gathered from a human donor in good health. Both conserved end residues are part of each CDR3. Fields, in order: J gene, V gene, CDR3 protein.

TRBJ1-5 | TRBV4-3 | CASSQVPGENQPQHF
TRBJ1-2 | TRBV20-1 | CSAISNSGTGLSGYTF
TRBJ1-1 | TRBV27 | CASSLIQGNKTFF
TRBJ2-1 | TRBV6-1 | CASSDRTSGINEQFF
TRBJ2-7 | TRBV7-2 | CASSYNSGGLFEQYF
TRBJ2-1 | TRBV5-1 | CASSLGRGRGEQFF
TRBJ2-1 | TRBV3-1 | CASSQDSLEARGRDEQFF
TRBJ1-5 | TRBV18 | CASSPLQGGNQPQHF
TRBJ1-4 | TRBV12-3/TRBV12-4 | CASTTWDPATNEKLFF
- | TRBV12-3/TRBV12-4 | CASTWGNYCEQYF
TRBJ2-5 | TRBV3-1 | CASSLKGKGTQETQYF
TRBJ1-2 | TRBV6-1 | CASSENGRIYGYTF
TRBJ2-5 | TRBV28 | CASSFIVAREETQYF
TRBJ1-2 | TRBV3-1 | CASSPGAGTANYGYTF
TRBJ1-2 | TRBV27 | CASGPWGDSNYGYTF
TRBJ2-1 | TRBV7-3 | CASSLGPHTAGNEQFF
TRBJ2-1 | TRBV29-1 | CSVGMEDRAANDQFF
TRBJ2-1 | TRBV11-1 | CASSPDISSYNEQFF
TRBJ2-7 | TRBV6-1 | CASSASRDGSYEQYF
TRBJ1-1 | TRBV20-1 | CSAEESSTEAFF
TRBJ2-7 | TRBV29-1 | CSVETFFGSSYEQYF
TRBJ2-1 | TRBV7-9 | CASSATGTDYNEQFF
TRBJ1-6 | TRBV5-1 | CASSSNRESPLHF
TRBJ1-5 | TRBV4-1 | CASSERSNQPQHF
TRBJ2-5 | TRBV29-1 | CSVAQGVETQYF
TRBJ2-3 | TRBV9 | CASSVGSVSTDTQYF
TRBJ2-3 | TRBV10-3 | CATQTSGGADTQYF
TRBJ1-5 | TRBV12-3/TRBV12-4 | CASSLPGGQIYSNQPQHF
TRBJ1-2 | TRBV2 | CASSEGTGPAGYTF
- | TRBV4-1 | CASSQEGQGDEQYF
TRBJ2-5 | TRBV20-1 | CSARDPAGAGETQYF
TRBJ1-6 | TRBV7-8 | CASSRTVNVSPLHF
TRBJ2-4 | TRBV20-1 | CSANRRTGGVIQYF
TRBJ2-3 | TRBV9 | CASSRAGGQADTQYF
TRBJ2-7 | TRBV20-1 | CSARDRNGRPYEQYF